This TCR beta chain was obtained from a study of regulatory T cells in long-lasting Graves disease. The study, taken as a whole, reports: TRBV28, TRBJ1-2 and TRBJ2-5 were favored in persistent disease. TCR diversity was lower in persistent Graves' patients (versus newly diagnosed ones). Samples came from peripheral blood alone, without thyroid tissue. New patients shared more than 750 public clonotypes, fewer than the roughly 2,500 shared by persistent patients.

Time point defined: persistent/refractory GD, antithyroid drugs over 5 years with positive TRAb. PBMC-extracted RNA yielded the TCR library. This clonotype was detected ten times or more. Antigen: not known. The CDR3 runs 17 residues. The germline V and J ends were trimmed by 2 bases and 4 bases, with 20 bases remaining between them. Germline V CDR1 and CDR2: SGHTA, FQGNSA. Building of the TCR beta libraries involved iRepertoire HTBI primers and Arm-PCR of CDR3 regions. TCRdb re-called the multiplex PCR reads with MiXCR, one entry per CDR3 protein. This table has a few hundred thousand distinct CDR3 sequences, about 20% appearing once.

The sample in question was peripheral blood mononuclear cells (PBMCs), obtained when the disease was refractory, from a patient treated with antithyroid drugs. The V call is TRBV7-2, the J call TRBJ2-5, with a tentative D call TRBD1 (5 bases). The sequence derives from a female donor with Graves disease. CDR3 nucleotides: TGTGCCAGCAGCTTACAACCCAGCCTCAGGGTATCAGAGACCCAGTACTTC. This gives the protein CASSLQPSLRVSETQYF.